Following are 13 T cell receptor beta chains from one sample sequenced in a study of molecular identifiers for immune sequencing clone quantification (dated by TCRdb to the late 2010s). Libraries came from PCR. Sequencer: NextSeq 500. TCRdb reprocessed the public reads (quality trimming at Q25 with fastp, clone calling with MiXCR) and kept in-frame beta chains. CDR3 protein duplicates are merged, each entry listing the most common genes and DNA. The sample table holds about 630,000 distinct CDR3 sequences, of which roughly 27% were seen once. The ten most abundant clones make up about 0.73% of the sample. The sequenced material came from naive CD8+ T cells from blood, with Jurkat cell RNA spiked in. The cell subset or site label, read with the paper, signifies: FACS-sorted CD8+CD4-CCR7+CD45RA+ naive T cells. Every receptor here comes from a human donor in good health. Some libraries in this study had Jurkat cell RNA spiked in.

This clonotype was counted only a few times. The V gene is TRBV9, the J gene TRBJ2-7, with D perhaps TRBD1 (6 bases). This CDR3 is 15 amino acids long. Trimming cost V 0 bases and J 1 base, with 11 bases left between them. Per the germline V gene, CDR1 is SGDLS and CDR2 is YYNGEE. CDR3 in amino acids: CASSVDGTLSYEQYF. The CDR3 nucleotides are TGTGCCAGCAGCGTAGATGGGACACTGTCCTACGAGCAGTACTTC. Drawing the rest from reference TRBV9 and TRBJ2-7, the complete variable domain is DSGVTQTPKHLITATGQRVTLRCSPRSGDLSVYWYQQSLDQGLQFLIQYYNGEERAKGNILERFSAQQFPDLHSELNLSSLELGDSALYFCASSVDGTLSYEQYFGPGTRLTVT.

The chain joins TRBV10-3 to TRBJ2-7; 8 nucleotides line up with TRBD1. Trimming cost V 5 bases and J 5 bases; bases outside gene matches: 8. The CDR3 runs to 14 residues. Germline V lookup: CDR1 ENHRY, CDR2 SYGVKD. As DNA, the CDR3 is TGTGCCATCAGTCCCGACAGGGGATTCAACGAGCAGTACTTC. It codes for CAISPDRGFNEQYF.

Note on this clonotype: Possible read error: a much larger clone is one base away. The DNA of the CDR3 is TGTGCCAGCAACAGCGGGAGACTGGAGTCCCAGTACTTC. This gives the protein CASNSGRLESQYF. J is TRBJ2-5 and V is TRBV12-3 or TRBV12-4; 8 bases map to TRBD2. The CDR3 contains 13 residues. With 7 bases clipped from V and 9 bases from J, the junction kept 10 bases outside the gene matches.

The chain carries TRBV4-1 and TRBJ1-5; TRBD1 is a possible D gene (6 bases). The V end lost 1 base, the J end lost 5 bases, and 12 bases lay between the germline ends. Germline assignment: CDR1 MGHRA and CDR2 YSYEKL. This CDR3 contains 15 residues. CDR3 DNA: TGCGCCAGCAGCCAAGGGGACGGGGGCTATCAGCCCCAGCATTTT. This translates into CASSQGDGGYQPQHF.

CDR3 amino acids: CASSLVGGGEAFF. Here the CDR3 DNA reads TGCGCCAGCAGCTTGGTGGGGGGGGGTGAAGCTTTCTTT. V usage is TRBV5-1 and J usage is TRBJ1-1, with TRBD1 as a possible D gene (5 bases). The ends were cut back, 0 bases at V and 7 bases at J, with 10 bases in the middle. CDR1 and CDR2 from the germline V gene are SGHRS and YFSETQ. This CDR3 is 13 amino acids long.

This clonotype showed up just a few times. Here the CDR3 DNA reads TGCGCCAGCAGCTTCCCAGGCGGGCTAGCGGACGGGGAGACCCAGTACTTC. It specifies CASSFPGGLADGETQYF. This chain links TRBV5-1 with TRBJ2-5; the match to TRBD2 covers 7 bases. Germline V gives CDR1 SGHRS, CDR2 YFSETQ. V lost 2 bases to trimming and J lost 5 bases; unmatched junction nucleotides: 15. The CDR3 sequence is 17 residues long.

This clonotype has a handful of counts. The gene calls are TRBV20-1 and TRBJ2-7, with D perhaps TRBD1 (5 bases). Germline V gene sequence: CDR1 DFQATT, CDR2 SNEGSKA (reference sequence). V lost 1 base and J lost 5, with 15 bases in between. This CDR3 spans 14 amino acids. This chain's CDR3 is CSARALKGVDEQYF. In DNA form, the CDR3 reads TGCAGTGCTAGAGCCCTGAAAGGGGTCGACGAGCAGTACTTC.

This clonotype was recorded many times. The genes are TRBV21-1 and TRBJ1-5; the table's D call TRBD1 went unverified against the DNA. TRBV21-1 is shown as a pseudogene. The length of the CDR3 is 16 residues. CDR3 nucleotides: TGTGCCAGCAGCAAAGTTACGGGGGCCGGGAATCAGCCCCAGCATTTT. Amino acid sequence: CASSKVTGAGNQPQHF.

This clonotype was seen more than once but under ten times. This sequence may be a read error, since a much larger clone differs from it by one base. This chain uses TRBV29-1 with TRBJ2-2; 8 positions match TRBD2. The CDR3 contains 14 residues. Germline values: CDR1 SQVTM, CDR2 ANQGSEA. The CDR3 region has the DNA TGCAGCGTTGACGGGGGGGTGAACCCCGGGGAGCTGTTTTTT. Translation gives CSVDGGVNPGELFF.

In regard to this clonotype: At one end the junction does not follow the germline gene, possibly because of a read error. The CDR3 bases are TGTGCCAGTAGTACGGAGGGAAACCCCTACGCGCAGTACTTC. Its translation is CASSTEGNPYAQYF. The V gene is TRBV19, the J gene TRBJ2-7; possible D gene TRBD2, 6 bases. The V gene's germline CDR1 is LNHDA and CDR2 SQIVND (reference sequence). This CDR3 has 14 amino acids.

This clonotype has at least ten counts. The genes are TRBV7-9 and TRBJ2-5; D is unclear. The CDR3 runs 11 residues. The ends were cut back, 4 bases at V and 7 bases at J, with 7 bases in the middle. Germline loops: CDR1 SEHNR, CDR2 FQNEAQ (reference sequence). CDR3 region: CASSSSGTQYF. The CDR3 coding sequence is TGTGCCAGCAGCTCCAGTGGGACCCAGTACTTC.

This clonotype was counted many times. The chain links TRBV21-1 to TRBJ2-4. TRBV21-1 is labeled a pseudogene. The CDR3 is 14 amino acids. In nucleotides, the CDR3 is TGTGCCAGCAGCAAAGCGTCAGCCAAAAACATTCAGTACTTC. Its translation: CASSKASAKNIQYF.

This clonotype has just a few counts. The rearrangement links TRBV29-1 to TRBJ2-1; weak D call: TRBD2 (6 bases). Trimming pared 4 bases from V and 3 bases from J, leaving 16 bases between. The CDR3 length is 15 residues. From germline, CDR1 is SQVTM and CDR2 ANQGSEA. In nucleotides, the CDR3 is TGCAGCGTTGTTGGGTCGTGGGGGGTCTACAATGAGCAGTTCTTC. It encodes CSVVGSWGVYNEQFF.